This T cell receptor (beta chain) is from a study of shared clonotypes between healthy human individuals. Regarding the study as a whole: Across subsets, estimated richness was generally greater for naive than for memory populations.

Comment on this clone: Its antigen is currently unknown.

The ends were cut back, 0 bases at V and 2 bases at J, with 14 bases in the middle. Germline V gene data show CDR1 as KGHSH and CDR2 as LQKENI. CDR3 length equals 17 residues. The table came from immunoSEQ multiplex PCR; TCRdb's copy has only in-frame clones and leaves some out. The repertoire holds around 2.5 million clones, with 80% to 95% as singletons. The sequence came from a man in his late teens or twenties in good health. Some clones in this sample may be carry-over from other donors' samples. The chain is built from TRBV18 and TRBJ1-5, with unresolved D. Sequenced material: naive CD4+ T cells from PBMCs. Subset here: CD45RA+ positively selected. DNA of the CDR3: TGTGCCAGCTCACCACCCAAGGCACAAGGGCGCAATCAGCCCCAGCATTTT. This codes for CASSPPKAQGRNQPQHF. The full variable domain, rest sourced from reference TRBV18 and TRBJ1-5, is NAGVMQNPRHLVRRRGQEARLRCSPMKGHSHVYWYRQLPEEGLKFMVYLQKENIIDESGMPKERFSAEFPKEGPSILRIQQVVRGDSAAYFCASSPPKAQGRNQPQHFGDGTRLSIL.